This note documents a single T cell receptor beta chain sequence. The antigen is unknown. The data belong to a study of blood T cells in healthy people across ages. Overall study context: Using template switching, researchers captured about one barcoded beta molecule for each two T cells.

Isolated PBMCs totaled at least 7 million in each sample. A second roughly 6 to 12 cycle PCR used barcoded and J-beta primers. TCRdb ran MiXCR on the 5' RACE reads and lists one entry per CDR3 protein. The table lists fewer than 900,000 distinct CDR3 sequences, around 46% of them singletons. Study-level points and caveats: With naive T cell percentage, TCR beta diversity showed a strong correlation.

Material for sequencing was blood. The receptor was isolated from a woman aged 60-75 years in good health.

CDR3 DNA sequence: TGTGCCAGCAGCCCAACAGGGACTAGCGGGAGTAGGAATGAGCAGTTCTTC. Encoded protein: CASSPTGTSGSRNEQFF. The chain links TRBV13 to TRBJ2-1; 14 nucleotides match TRBD2. Losses at the gene ends were 5 bases for V and 7 bases for J; bases not matched to a gene: 10. The germline V gene encodes CDR1 PRHDT and CDR2 FYEKMQ (reference sequence). The CDR3 is 17 amino acids. Full variable domain (outside the CDR3, taken from reference TRBV13 and TRBJ2-1): AAGVIQSPRHLIKEKRETATLKCYPIPRHDTVYWYQQGPGQDPQFLISFYEKMQSDKGSIPDRFSAQQFSDYHSELNMSSLELGDSALYFCASSPTGTSGSRNEQFFGPGTRLTVL.